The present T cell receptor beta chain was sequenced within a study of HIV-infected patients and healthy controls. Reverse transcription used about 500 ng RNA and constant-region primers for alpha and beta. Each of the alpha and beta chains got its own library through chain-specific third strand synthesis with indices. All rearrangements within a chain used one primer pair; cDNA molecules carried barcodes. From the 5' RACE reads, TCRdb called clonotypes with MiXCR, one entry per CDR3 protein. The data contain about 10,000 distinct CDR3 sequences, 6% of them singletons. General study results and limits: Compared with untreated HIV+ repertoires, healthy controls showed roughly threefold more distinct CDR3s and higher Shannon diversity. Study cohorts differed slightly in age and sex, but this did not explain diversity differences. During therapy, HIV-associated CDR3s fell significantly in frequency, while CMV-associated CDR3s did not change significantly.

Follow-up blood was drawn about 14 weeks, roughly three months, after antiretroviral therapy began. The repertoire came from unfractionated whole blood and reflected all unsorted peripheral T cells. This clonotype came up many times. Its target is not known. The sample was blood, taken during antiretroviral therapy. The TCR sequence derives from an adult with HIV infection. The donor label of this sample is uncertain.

The chain's CDR3 is CASSFGTAREQFF. CDR3 DNA sequence: TGTGCCAGCAGCTTCGGGACAGCTCGAGAGCAGTTCTTC. The chain couples TRBV7-2 to TRBJ2-1; 7 bases match TRBD1. Germline values: CDR1 SGHTA, CDR2 FQGNSA. V dropped 3 bases and J dropped 10; count of bases not matched to a gene: 6. This CDR3 contains 13 residues.